This T cell receptor (beta chain) comes out of a study of T-cell reconstitution after alpha-beta-depleted transplantation in children. Study conclusions and caveats: Several hundred expanded graft clones reportedly were the source of alpha-beta T cells about two months after transplant. A year had passed since transplant, and T-cell counts and diversity by then came mostly from newly produced T cells.

Germline loops: CDR1 SGDLS, CDR2 YYNGEE. Trimming took 0 bases from V and 5 from J; bases not matched to a gene: 2. CDR3 length: 14 residues. The TCRbeta library incorporated unique molecular identifiers. TCRdb ran MiXCR on the PCR reads and lists one entry per CDR3 protein. The sample lists about 980,000 distinct CDR3 sequences, about 26% occurring once. With respect to this clonotype: Its target is unknown.

Sequenced material: PBMCs, mostly from graft donor cells, taken 360 days after TCRalphabeta/CD19-depleted stem cell transplant. The V and J genes are TRBV9 and TRBJ2-1, with 7 positions matching TRBD2. The sequence derives from a boy less than two years old who had a stem cell transplant for SCID, so the T cells may come from the graft donor. The CDR3 DNA is TGTGCCAGCAGCGTAGAGGGAGGGAACAATGAGCAGTTCTTC. It specifies CASSVEGGNNEQFF.